The following is a T cell receptor (beta chain) sequence with its context. Its antigen remains unknown. The same CDR3 also results from other DNA sequences found in this sample. The data belong to a study of cytomegalovirus exposure and HLA in healthy donors. On the study more broadly: It was reported in a later analysis that the 95 to 150 validation repertoires used the same platform as the approximately 670 first-cohort repertoires. Study-wide results and limits: A later analysis found first-cohort TCR clusters tended to co-occur in the 90 to 150 validation repertoires. Cytomegalovirus-associated TCR beta chains were listed, numbering around 150.

This CDR3 comprises 14 residues. Germline lookup yields CDR1 SGHNT and CDR2 YENEEA. With 1 base removed from V and 1 base from J, the gap between germline ends came to 8 bases. Repertoires were generated with immunoSEQ multiplex PCR, while TCRdb's copy carries only in-frame clones and drops some. The data contain over 150,000 clones, around 92% of them seen just once; the ten biggest clones take up about 9.3%. The sequenced sample was PBMCs. The TCR originated in a woman between 18 and 30 years old in good health and CMV-seropositive. The chain is built from TRBV11-3 and TRBJ2-7, with D possibly TRBD1 on 5 matching bases. DNA of the CDR3: TGTGCCAGCAGCTTAGCGGCAGGGTCCTACGAGCAGTACTTC. It specifies CASSLAAGSYEQYF.